Listed below are T cell receptor beta chains from one sample, sequenced in a study of OX40 agonist ivuxolimab in advanced cancers. Profiling relied on immunoSEQ multiplex PCR, and the TCRdb table lists in-frame clones only, not all of them. The table has 40,000 or so clones, roughly 89% seen once. Source: CD4+ or CD8+ T cells sorted from blood, taken in a trial of the OX40 agonist ivuxolimab. These receptors were collected from an adult with an advanced solid tumor such as melanoma, head and neck, liver or kidney cancer. Both conserved end residues are part of each CDR3. Each record gives: D gene, J gene, V gene, clone size, CDR3 protein, CDR3 DNA. The D gene is left open where the match is weak. Some rows mark clone size as missing; the rest say once, few, many or name a class of expanded clone.

TRBD2 | TRBJ2-3 | TRBV19 | . | CASTRAGERADTQYF | TGTGCCAGTACCCGAGCGGGGGAACGCGCAGATACGCAGTATTTT
. | TRBJ1-6 | TRBV7-9 | . | CASSLPTGNSPLHF | TGTGCCAGCAGCTTACCGACAGGCAATTCACCCCTCCACTTT
. | TRBJ1-5 | TRBV5-8 | . | CASSPLDTQPQHF | TGTGCCAGCAGCCCCCTCGATACCCAGCCCCAGCATTTT
TRBD2 | TRBJ2-5 | TRBV6-1 | . | CASRGEGMEETQYF | TGTGCCAGCCGTGGGGAGGGTATGGAAGAGACCCAGTACTTC
TRBD1 | TRBJ1-4 | TRBV5-4 | medium-sized | CASSSNRGIDEKLFF | TGTGCCAGCAGCTCCAACAGGGGAATAGACGAAAAACTGTTTTTT
. | TRBJ2-7 | TRBV6-6 | . | CATSRENEQYF | TGTGCCACCAGCAGGGAAAACGAGCAGTACTTC
TRBD2 | TRBJ2-1 | TRBV4-1 | . | CASTGLAGGPGNEQFF | TGCGCCAGCACGGGACTAGCGGGAGGGCCGGGCAATGAGCAGTTCTTC
TRBD1 | TRBJ1-5 | TRBV6-5 | . | CASRPTGGGQPQHF | TGTGCCAGCAGGCCAACAGGGGGAGGCCAGCCCCAGCATTTT
TRBD2 | TRBJ2-5 | TRBV4-2 | once | CASSQAGGQETQYF | TGTGCCAGCAGCCAAGCGGGGGGGCAAGAGACCCAGTACTTC
. | TRBJ2-7 | TRBV25-1 | . | CASSGPSGSSSYEQYF | TGTGCCAGCAGTGGGCCCAGCGGGTCTAGCTCCTACGAGCAGTACTTC
TRBD1 | TRBJ2-7 | TRBV5-1 | . | CASSTWDSKYEQYF | TGCGCCAGCAGCACTTGGGACAGCAAGTACGAGCAGTACTTC
TRBD1 | TRBJ1-2 | TRBV19 | . | CASSPYQGAYGYTF | TGTGCCAGTAGTCCGTACCAGGGGGCCTATGGCTACACCTTC
. | TRBJ2-1 | TRBV7-3 | . | CASSTRPSSYNEQFF | TGTGCCAGCAGCACGCGACCTAGTTCCTACAATGAGCAGTTCTTC
. | TRBJ1-2 | TRBV6-1 | once | CASTLNSAANYGYTF | TGTGCCAGCACGTTAAACTCGGCGGCTAACTATGGCTACACCTTC
. | TRBJ1-4 | TRBV6-5 | . | CASSDQGGEKLFF | TGTGCCAGCAGTGATCAGGGTGGTGAAAAACTGTTTTTT
. | TRBJ2-2 | TRBV19 | . | CASRGQTTGELFF | TGTGCCAGTAGAGGCCAGACCACCGGGGAGCTGTTTTTT
. | TRBJ2-7 | TRBV19 | once | CASSSGSGLYEQYF | TGTGCCAGTAGTAGTGGTAGCGGTCTCTACGAGCAGTACTTC
. | TRBJ1-2 | TRBV6-5 | . | CASSLFQGPSLYGYTF | TGTGCCAGCAGTTTATTCCAGGGGCCATCCCTCTATGGCTACACCTTC
. | TRBJ2-5 | TRBV5-4 | . | CASSLSTGLKTQYF | TGTGCCAGCAGCTTGTCCACAGGGTTGAAGACCCAGTACTTC
. | TRBJ2-4 | TRBV6-1 | . | CASSYPTRGHF | TGTGCCAGCAGTTACCCTACTAGAGGGCACTTC